This T cell receptor beta chain was identified during a study of OX40 agonist ivuxolimab in advanced cancers. Study as a whole: A male proportion of about 84% was recorded, with mean age roughly 60 years and range 23 to 79. Whole-study results and caveats: CD8+ T cells showed, on average, more clonal expansion than CD4+ cells.

This clone was detected a few times. Its antigen remains unidentified. Repertoires were generated with immunoSEQ multiplex PCR, while TCRdb's copy carries only in-frame clones and drops some. The sample carries approximately 48,000 clones, 80% recorded once. Systemic immunosuppression or a history of autoimmune disease excluded patients. The CDR3 loop spans 12 amino acids. The chain uses TRBV21-1 and TRBJ1-5; TRBD1, as called in the table, went unchecked against the DNA. TRBV21-1 is a pseudogene. Specimen: CD4+ or CD8+ T cells sorted from blood, collected in a trial of the OX40 agonist ivuxolimab. This TCR was sampled from an adult with an advanced solid tumor such as melanoma, head and neck, liver or kidney cancer. The CDR3 DNA is TGTGCCAGCAGCAAAGGGGGCCAGCCCCAGCATTTT. Its protein is CASSKGGQPQHF.